These 28 T cell receptor beta chains were sequenced from one sample in a study of T cell repertoires in cytomegalovirus infection. TCRdb analysed the reads with MiXCR anew, one entry per CDR3 protein. There are 97,000 or so distinct CDR3 sequences in the sample; approximately 17% occur only once, and approximately 7.6% lies in the top ten. Sequenced material: PBMCs. Every receptor here comes from a human donor in good health (CMV status not recorded). Some clones in this sample may be carry-over from other donors' samples.

This clonotype showed up many times. The CDR3 region is CASSLEGASSYNEQFF. The CDR3 bases are TGCGCCAGCAGCTTGGAAGGCGCTAGCTCCTACAATGAGCAGTTCTTC. V usage is TRBV5-1 and J usage is TRBJ2-1; D not resolved. V lost 0 bases, J lost 0 bases, and 10 bases lay in between. This CDR3 region has 16 residues. CDR1 SGHRS and CDR2 YFSETQ come from the germline V gene.

This clonotype came up many times. The genes are TRBV7-2 and TRBJ1-5, with no clear D. V was shortened by 6 bases and J by 4 bases, with 16 bases between the two germline ends. The CDR3 totals 15 residues. Germline-derived CDR1 and CDR2 are SGHTA and FQGNSA. The CDR3 reads CASSPGSPTNQPQHF. In DNA, the CDR3 is TGTGCCAGCAGTCCCGGGTCGCCCACAAATCAGCCCCAGCATTTT.

This clonotype was observed a handful of times. Here the CDR3 DNA reads TGCAGTGCCCCGAGGGGGAACACTGAAGCTTTCTTT. This codes for CSAPRGNTEAFF. The rearrangement links TRBV20-1 to TRBJ1-1, with D tentatively TRBD1 (5 bases). This CDR3 region has 12 residues. Germline CDR1 DFQATT, CDR2 SNEGSKA (reference sequence). Trimming took 6 bases from V and 1 from J, leaving 9 bases between them.

Ten or more counts support this clonotype. The chain couples TRBV12-3 or TRBV12-4 to TRBJ2-7; D may be TRBD2 (7 bases). V lost 5 bases and J lost 3, with 8 bases in between. The CDR3 is 12 amino acids. DNA for the CDR3: TGTGCCAGCAGTAGGGGGGGCTACGAGCAGTACTTC. Its protein product is CASSRGGYEQYF.

This clonotype was seen ten or more times. CDR3 coding DNA: TGTGCCAGCAGTTCCACCTGGGCGGGGGGGACCGGGGAGCTGTTTTTT. Its protein is CASSSTWAGGTGELFF. V usage is TRBV12-3 or TRBV12-4 and J usage is TRBJ2-2, with 9 bases that match TRBD2. This CDR3 has 16 amino acids. V was clipped by 4 bases and J by 5 bases; unmatched bases: 8.

The table lists this clonotype with a few counts. The chain joins TRBV19 to TRBJ2-7, with 10 bases aligning to TRBD1. V dropped 7 bases and J dropped 3; count of bases not matched to a gene: 6. Germline V CDR1 and CDR2: LNHDA, SQIVND (reference sequence). There are 14 residues in the CDR3. CDR3 in DNA: TGTGCCAGTATGGACGGGACAGGGGACTACGAGCAGTACTTC. It is translated as CASMDGTGDYEQYF.

This clonotype has a handful of counts. The rearrangement joins TRBV28 to TRBJ1-2; no clear D gene. Germline assignment: CDR1 MDHEN and CDR2 SYDVKM. The CDR3 is 12 amino acids. Deletions cut 6 bases from V and 8 bases from J, with 13 bases between. In DNA, the CDR3 is TGTGCCAGCAGACAGAACCCTGGGGGCTACACCTTC. It encodes CASRQNPGGYTF.

V is TRBV7-8 and J is TRBJ2-7, with no clear D. The CDR3 runs to 12 residues. CDR1 SGHVS and CDR2 FQNEAQ come from the germline V gene. CDR3 nucleotides: TGTGACGGCAGCCCTTCTCCCTACGAGCAGTACTTC. It translates to CDGSPSPYEQYF. Full variable domain (missing parts from reference TRBV7-8 and TRBJ2-7): GAGVSQSPRYKVAKRGQDVALRCDPISGHVSLFWYQQALGQGPEFLTYFQNEAQLDKSGLPSDRFFAERPEGSVSTLKIQRTQQEDSAVYLCDGSPSPYEQYFGPGTRLTVT.

In its sample, this clonotype was seen many times. This sequence joins TRBV28 and TRBJ2-4, with D unclear. The germline V gene has CDR1 MDHEN and CDR2 SYDVKM. V gave up 2 bases and J gave up 0 bases, with 8 bases separating them. The CDR3 totals 15 residues. CDR3 sequence: CASSLDDPAKNIQYF. The DNA for the CDR3 is TGTGCCAGCAGTTTAGATGACCCAGCCAAAAACATTCAGTACTTC.

This clonotype was picked up many times. The genes are TRBV7-2 and TRBJ2-3; 7 bases are a match to TRBD2. V shed 2 bases, J shed 3 bases, and the junction held 11 bases outside the gene matches. CDR1 is SGHTA and CDR2 is FQGNSA in the germline V gene. This CDR3 has 17 residues. The CDR3 here is CASSLYRTGGGTDTQYF. DNA of the CDR3: TGTGCCAGCAGCTTATATCGGACGGGCGGGGGTACAGATACGCAGTATTTT.

This clonotype occurred many times. The chain carries TRBV7-2 and TRBJ2-1; TRBD2 matches 8 bases. Germline V gene sequence: CDR1 SGHTA, CDR2 FQGNSA. J was trimmed by 9 bases and V by 4 bases; bases with no gene match: 11. The length of the CDR3 is 15 residues. The CDR3 here is CASSSKVTSAREQFF. The CDR3 DNA follows: TGTGCCAGCAGCTCCAAAGTGACTAGCGCCCGTGAGCAGTTCTTC.

Only a few counts were recorded for this clonotype. The V call is TRBV4-2, the J call TRBJ2-3; 7 bases fit TRBD2. Germline V lookup: CDR1 LGHNA, CDR2 YNFKEQ. The CDR3 is 16 amino acids. The ends lost 0 bases at V and 1 base at J; junction bases unmatched: 4. In DNA form, the CDR3 reads TGTGCCAGCAGCCAAGAGAGGGGAGGGGGCACAGATACGCAGTATTTT. Translating it yields CASSQERGGGTDTQYF.

The genes are TRBV20-1 and TRBJ2-3; the match to TRBD2 covers 8 bases. The CDR3 spans 11 residues. From germline, CDR1 is DFQATT and CDR2 SNEGSKA (reference sequence). CDR3 loop: CSGGVTDTQYF. In nucleotides, the CDR3 is TGCAGCGGGGGGGTGACAGATACGCAGTATTTT.

V gene TRBV6-2 or TRBV6-3 combines with J gene TRBJ1-1; D is uncertain. The CDR3 has 14 residues. Germline values: CDR1 MNHEY, CDR2 SVGEGT. The V end lost 6 bases, the J end lost 10 bases, and 21 bases lay between the germline ends. CDR3 nucleotides: TGTGCCAGCAGACGACCCCACTTGGAAGGTTTAGCTTTCTTT. Its protein is CASRRPHLEGLAFF.

This chain connects TRBV14 to TRBJ2-7; 8 positions agree with TRBD1. The CDR3 consists of 14 residues. V lost 4 bases, J lost 2 bases, and 4 bases stayed unmatched. Germline CDR1 SGHDN, CDR2 FVKESK. CDR3 in amino acids: CASSRQGIAYEQYF. The CDR3 DNA reads as TGTGCCAGCAGCCGACAGGGGATCGCCTACGAGCAGTACTTC.

This clonotype was detected many times. J is TRBJ2-1 and V is TRBV7-3; TRBD2 matches 9 bases. The ends lost 8 bases at V and 2 bases at J; junction bases unmatched: 7. CDR3 length: 15 residues. The germline gives CDR1 SGHTA, CDR2 FQGTGA. CDR3 in DNA: TGTGCCAGCGGGGCCGGCGGGGGGGCCTACAATGAGCAGTTCTTC. This gives the protein CASGAGGGAYNEQFF. The entire variable domain, with the rest obtained from reference TRBV7-3 and TRBJ2-1, is as follows: GAGVSQTPSNKVTEKGKYVELRCDPISGHTALYWYRQSLGQGPEFLIYFQGTGAADDSGLPNDRFFAVRPEGSVSTLKIQRTERGDSAVYLCASGAGGGAYNEQFFGPGTRLTVL.

The rearrangement joins TRBV20-1 to TRBJ1-5; 11 positions agree with TRBD1. Germline CDR1 is DFQATT and CDR2 is SNEGSKA (reference sequence). The length of the CDR3 is 18 residues. With V trimmed by 6 bases and J by 2 bases, 15 bases remained unmatched. The DNA of the CDR3 is TGCAGTGCGTTGCCCGGGACAGGGGGAAGGGTGGGCAATCAGCCCCAGCATTTT. It is translated as CSALPGTGGRVGNQPQHF.

The sample holds many counts of this clonotype. The gene calls are TRBV28 and TRBJ1-2, with 9 bases lining up with TRBD1. Germline V gene lookup returns CDR1 MDHEN and CDR2 SYDVKM. Trimming removed 4 bases from V and 2 bases from J; junction bases left unmatched: 5. The CDR3 is 15 amino acids. In DNA form, the CDR3 reads TGTGCCAGCAGTTCCGGGACAGGGTGGAACTATGGCTACACCTTC. Translated, it gives CASSSGTGWNYGYTF.

This clonotype has ten or more counts. The chain links TRBV7-9 to TRBJ1-4, with 7 nucleotides matching TRBD1. After removal of 4 bases from V and 8 bases from J, the junction contained 13 bases not matched to a gene. Germline CDR1 is SEHNR and CDR2 is FQNEAQ (reference sequence). The length of the CDR3 is 16 residues. This CDR3 is CASSSENRGWSEKLFF. CDR3 nucleotides: TGTGCCAGCAGCTCAGAAAACAGGGGCTGGTCGGAAAAACTGTTTTTT.

This clonotype was seen many times. The chain links TRBV7-2 to TRBJ2-7; 9 bases line up with TRBD1. The CDR3 covers 16 residues. V was clipped by 5 bases and J by 0 bases; unmatched bases: 8. Germline-derived CDR1 and CDR2 are SGHTA and FQGNSA. This chain's CDR3 is CASSPSDRGFSYEQYF. Written as DNA, the CDR3 is TGTGCCAGCAGCCCAAGCGACAGGGGGTTCTCCTACGAGCAGTACTTC.

This clonotype was seen many times. The CDR3 nucleotides are TGTGCCATCGGGAAAAACGGGAATTCACCCCTCCACTTT. It specifies CAIGKNGNSPLHF. The V call is TRBV11-2, the J call TRBJ1-6; D remains unclear. Trimming removed 10 bases at V and 7 bases at J, with 14 bases between. Germline CDR1 and CDR2: SGHAT and FQNNGV. CDR3 size: 13 residues.

This clonotype was seen many times. J is TRBJ2-5 and V is TRBV7-3; D remains unclear. The CDR3 is made up of 11 amino acids. V was clipped by 3 bases and J by 4 bases, with 3 bases between them. Germline V lookup: CDR1 SGHTA, CDR2 FQGTGA. CDR3 bases: TGTGCCAGCAGCTTCACAGAGACCCAGTACTTC. Protein product: CASSFTETQYF.

This rearrangement joins TRBV28 to TRBJ1-6; TRBD1 agrees at 8 bases. J lost 8 bases, V lost 4 bases, and 7 bases had no gene match. CDR3 length equals 15 residues. In germline, CDR1 is MDHEN, CDR2 SYDVKM. CDR3 DNA: TGTGCCAGCAGTTCGGTCAGGGGGCAGGATTCACCCCTCCACTTT. Its protein is CASSSVRGQDSPLHF.

As to this clonotype: A much larger clone sits a single nucleotide away, making a read error possible. V usage is TRBV7-2 and J usage is TRBJ1-1, with TRBD1 matching over 8 bases. The CDR3 has 14 residues. The germline CDR1 and CDR2 sequences are SGHTA and FQGNSA. In DNA, the CDR3 is TGTGCCAACAGCTGGACAGGGCTGAACACTGAAGCTTTCTTT. The encoded protein is CANSWTGLNTEAFF.

J is TRBJ1-1 and V is TRBV20-1; D is unclear. V dropped 3 bases and J dropped 3 bases, with 11 bases sitting between them. Germline V CDR1 and CDR2: DFQATT, SNEGSKA (reference sequence). The CDR3 consists of 13 residues. The CDR3 protein is CSASAPADTEAFF. CDR3 nucleotides: TGCAGTGCTAGTGCCCCTGCGGACACTGAAGCTTTCTTT.

The chain joins TRBV7-2 to TRBJ2-1, with D tentatively TRBD1 (6 bases). The germline V gene has CDR1 SGHTA and CDR2 FQGNSA. Trimming removed 5 bases from V and 9 bases from J, with 14 bases in between. This CDR3 has 13 amino acids. The CDR3 coding sequence is TGTGCCAGCAGCCCGAACAGGGCGGGTGAGCAGTTCTTC. Protein sequence: CASSPNRAGEQFF. The variable domain in full, with the rest retrieved from reference TRBV7-2 and TRBJ2-1, is GAGVSQSPSNKVTEKGKDVELRCDPISGHTALYWYRQSLGQGLEFLIYFQGNSAPDKSGLPSDRFSAERTGGSVSTLTIQRTQQEDSAVYLCASSPNRAGEQFFGPGTRLTVL.

The table lists this clonotype with a few counts. This chain connects TRBV15 to TRBJ2-7, with a tentative D call TRBD1 (6 bases). The germline V gene encodes CDR1 LNHNV and CDR2 YYDKDF (reference sequence). The CDR3 is 16 amino acids. The V end was cut by 5 bases, the J end by 0 bases, with 17 bases between. Written as DNA, the CDR3 is TGTGCCACCAGCTCGCGAAACAGGGACCTCTCCTACGAGCAGTACTTC. It encodes CATSSRNRDLSYEQYF.

This clonotype was observed at least ten times. The rearrangement links TRBV11-2 to TRBJ1-3; D uncertain. This CDR3 contains 18 residues. CDR1 is SGHAT and CDR2 is FQNNGV in the germline V gene. Trimming stripped 1 base from V and 0 bases from J, with 16 bases between. CDR3 protein: CASSLGGLLFASGNTIYF. As DNA, the CDR3 is TGTGCCAGCAGCTTAGGAGGACTCCTCTTTGCCTCTGGAAACACCATATATTTT.